The next 32 T cell receptor delta chains were all read from a single sample in a study of gamma-delta T cells after stem cell transplantation. TCRdb called clones anew from the RT-PCR reads with CATT. Of roughly 540 delta-chain clones listed, less than 15% were seen once; the top ten hold 40% to 55%. The material sequenced was gamma-delta T cells. Receptors were obtained from a human donor. It is not recorded whose cells these are; they may come from a transplant donor.

As concerns this clone: For this DNA, TCRdb reports the protein of a much larger clone, which diverges at residue 9, most likely from a read error; the protein presented here is translated directly from the DNA. J is TRDJ1 and V is TRDV3, with D perhaps TRDD2 (5 bases). The CDR3 length is 18 residues. The germline V and J ends were trimmed by 0 bases and 2 bases, with 25 bases remaining between them. CDR1 is TVYSNPD and CDR2 is GDNSRS in the germline V gene (reference sequence). CDR3 in DNA: TGTGCCTTTAGGGTGGGCCCCTACACTTATCAACCTACCGATAAACTCATCTTT. It encodes CAFRVGPYTYQPTDKLIF.

This clone is judged hyperexpanded. This sample also contains other DNA sequences that code for the same CDR3. The rearrangement links TRDV2 to TRDJ3; D not resolved. With 0 bases removed from V and 9 bases from J, the gap between germline ends came to 23 bases. Germline V gene sequence: CDR1 GEAIGNYY, CDR2 EKD. This CDR3 has 19 residues. CDR3: CACDTVLRVGRDSTRQMFF. CDR3 DNA sequence: TGTGCCTGTGACACCGTTCTCAGGGTCGGACGGGACAGCACCCGACAGATGTTTTTC.

This clone has more than one count but fewer than ten. This DNA translates differently at residue 5 from the TCRdb protein, which is that of a much larger clone; a read error is likely, and the protein shown is the DNA's own translation. The gene calls are TRDV2 and TRDJ1; TRDD3 matches 8 bases. V trimming: 3 bases; J trimming: 0 bases; junction bases outside the gene matches: 23. CDR3 length equals 21 residues. Germline lookup yields CDR1 GEAIGNYY and CDR2 EKD. The CDR3 nucleotides read TGTGCCTGTGACGCCATTGCTCTGGGGGAACCGCCAAGCCTTAACACCGATAAACTCATCTTT. It yields the protein CACDAIALGEPPSLNTDKLIF.

The chain links TRDV2 to TRDJ1; 13 bases are shared with TRDD3. CDR3 length equals 16 residues. Unmatched junction bases numbered 8, after V lost 4 bases and J lost 4 bases. The germline V gene encodes CDR1 GEAIGNYY and CDR2 EKD. The CDR3 is CACERLGDTPIDKLIF. CDR3 coding DNA: TGTGCCTGTGAGCGACTGGGGGATACGCCCATCGATAAACTCATCTTT.

Comments on this clone: It differs at one base from a far larger clone, so likely a read error. This chain links TRDV1 with TRDJ1, with TRDD3 as a possible D gene (5 bases). V shed 1 base and J shed 0 bases, with 21 bases lying between them. The CDR3 length is 19 residues. Per the germline V gene, CDR1 is TSWWSYY and CDR2 is QGS. DNA of the CDR3: TGTGCTCTTGGGGAACCAGCTTCGAACCGGGGACCGTACACCGATAAACTCATCTTT. It translates to CALGEPASNRGPYTDKLIF.

The chain combines TRDV2 with TRDJ1, with 9 bases lining up with TRDD3. Looked up from germline, CDR1 is GEAIGNYY and CDR2 is EKD. The CDR3 length is 14 residues. The J segment lost 3 bases and the V segment lost 1 base, leaving 2 bases of the junction unmatched. The CDR3: CACDTLGEADKLIF. The CDR3 region has the DNA TGTGCCTGTGACACACTGGGGGAAGCCGATAAACTCATCTTT.

This clone was observed a few times. TCRdb shows a much larger clone's protein in place of this DNA's translation, and the two differ at residue 12, likely through a read error; the protein shown is translated from the DNA. The chain carries TRDV2 and TRDJ1; TRDD3 aligns across 8 bases. V dropped 0 bases and J dropped 3; count of bases not matched to a gene: 11. The CDR3 is made up of 17 amino acids. In germline, CDR1 is GEAIGNYY, CDR2 EKD. The CDR3 nucleotides read TGTGCCTGTGACACCGTGGGGGATCACCAGTACGCCGATAAACTCATCTTT. This codes for CACDTVGDHQYADKLIF.

V and J are TRDV2 and TRDJ1, with D maybe TRDD3 (6 bases). V was clipped by 0 bases and J by 0 bases, with 19 bases between them. The CDR3 is 18 residues long. The germline V gene has CDR1 GEAIGNYY and CDR2 EKD. The CDR3 loop reads CACDTLRGAGDYTDKLIF. The DNA for the CDR3 is TGTGCCTGTGACACCCTTAGGGGAGCTGGGGATTACACCGATAAACTCATCTTT.

This clone is labeled hyperexpanded. The same CDR3 is also encoded by other DNA sequences in this sample. The chain combines TRDV1 with TRDJ1; TRDD3 aligns across 10 bases. The junction had 16 bases not matched to a gene; V was cut back by 1 base and J by 8 bases. This CDR3 is built from 18 residues. Germline V gives CDR1 TSWWSYY, CDR2 QGS. The chain's CDR3 is CALGERLPVLLGDSKLIF. As DNA, the CDR3 is TGTGCTCTTGGGGAACGCCTTCCCGTCTTACTGGGGGATTCCAAACTCATCTTT.

This clone was picked up a small number of times. This likely reflects a read error, since a far larger clone is one base away. Additional DNA sequences in this sample encode the identical CDR3. CDR3: CACDTVNRVGEDRSGWDTRQMFF. The CDR3 region has the DNA TGTGCCTGCGACACCGTTAATCGTGTTGGGGAAGACAGGAGTGGCTGGGACACCCGACAGATGTTTTTC. The chain joins TRDV2 to TRDJ3; the D gene is possibly TRDD3 (5 bases). From germline, CDR1 is GEAIGNYY and CDR2 EKD. The length of the CDR3 is 23 residues.

This clone has only a few counts. A far larger clone is one base from this, pointing to a likely read error. V and J are TRDV2 and TRDJ3; TRDD3 aligns across 12 bases. Germline CDR1 is GEAIGNYY and CDR2 is EKD. The CDR3 length is 23 residues. The CDR3 is CACDTASYWGIPPSSWDTRQIFF. The CDR3 DNA follows: TGTGCCTGTGACACCGCCTCGTACTGGGGGATACCACCTAGCTCCTGGGACACCCGACAGATATTTTTC.

As for this clone: A far larger clone is one base from this, pointing to a likely read error. Other nucleotide sequences in the sample specify the same CDR3. This chain joins TRDV2 and TRDJ3, with 12 bases matching TRDD3. CDR1 GEAIGNYY and CDR2 EKD come from the germline V gene. The CDR3 covers 23 residues. CDR3 region: CACDTEAHWGIPPSSWDTRQMFF. CDR3 sequence (DNA): TGTGCCTGCGACACCGAGGCCCACTGGGGGATACCCCCAAGCTCCTGGGACACCCGACAGATGTTTTTC.

This clone has more than one count but fewer than ten. It is likely a read error: a sequence one base away is far more abundant. Other DNA sequences within the sample encode an identical CDR3. The V call is TRDV2, the J call TRDJ1; 8 bases agree with TRDD3. Germline values: CDR1 GEAIGNYY, CDR2 EKD. V trimming: 0 bases; J trimming: 3 bases; junction bases outside the gene matches: 14. The CDR3 extends over 18 amino acids. The CDR3 region has the DNA TGTGCCTGTGACACCGTCAGAAGAACTGGGGGCCTGCCCGATAAACTCATCTTT. It codes for CACDTVRRTGGLPDKLIF.

This clone is categorized as hyperexpanded (1% or more). This same CDR3 is encoded by further DNA sequences in the sample. V is TRDV2 and J is TRDJ1, with 11 bases identical to TRDD3. Germline assignment: CDR1 GEAIGNYY and CDR2 EKD. The CDR3 consists of 18 residues. Unmatched junction bases numbered 12, after V lost 4 bases and J lost 0 bases. This CDR3 is CACERLGDRNQNTDKLIF. CDR3 sequence (DNA): TGTGCCTGTGAGCGACTGGGGGATAGGAACCAAAACACCGATAAACTCATCTTT.

Regarding this clone: A far larger clone lies a single base away; this is likely a read error. The sample has other DNA sequences that encode this CDR3 too. The chain links TRDV2 to TRDJ3; TRDD3 matches 11 bases. V was clipped by 0 bases and J by 7 bases; unmatched bases: 19. The V gene's germline CDR1 is GEAIGNYY and CDR2 EKD. There are 22 residues in the CDR3. The CDR3 nucleotides read TGTGCCTGTGACACCGTGGCCATGGGGGATACGCCGAGCCGTGGAGACACCCGACAGATGTTTTTC. This sequence encodes CACDTVAMGDTPSRGDTRQMFF.

Comments on this clone: This likely traces to a read error, being one base from a far larger clone. The V gene is TRDV2, the J gene TRDJ1, with 8 positions matching TRDD3. CDR1 and CDR2 from the germline V gene are GEAIGNYY and EKD. Trimming cost V 4 bases and J 0 bases; bases outside gene matches: 15. The CDR3 loop spans 18 amino acids. The CDR3 DNA reads as TGTGCCTGTGAGCGACCGGGGGATAGGAACCAAAACACCGATAAACTCATCTTT. Translation: CACERPGDRNQNTDKLIF.

This clone was seen more than once but under ten times. TCRdb's protein for this DNA is that of a much larger clone and differs from the translation at residue 7, likely a read error; the protein shown is the DNA translation. This chain links TRDV1 with TRDJ1; TRDD2 agrees at 9 bases. CDR1 TSWWSYY and CDR2 QGS come from the germline V gene. This CDR3 has 19 residues. V dropped 3 bases and J dropped 0; count of bases not matched to a gene: 14. The CDR3 spells CALGDYGLPTDYYTDKLIF. As DNA, the CDR3 is TGTGCTCTTGGGGACTACGGCCTTCCTACGGATTATTACACCGATAAACTCATCTTT.

This clone was counted only a few times. TCRdb pairs this DNA with a much larger clone's protein that differs at residue 6, likely a read error; the protein shown was translated from the DNA. The chain is built from TRDV2 and TRDJ1, with 11 bases fitting TRDD3. From germline, CDR1 is GEAIGNYY and CDR2 EKD. V lost 3 bases to trimming and J lost 1 base; unmatched junction nucleotides: 12. The CDR3 totals 18 residues. As DNA, the CDR3 is TGTGCCTGTGACTCTATGCTGGGGGATACCCTTAGCACCGATAAACTCATCTTT. Protein: CACDSMLGDTLSTDKLIF.

This clone rates as hyperexpanded. The sample carries other DNA sequences with the same CDR3. V usage is TRDV2 and J usage is TRDJ1; D is unresolved. The CDR3 is 15 amino acids. V was trimmed by 2 bases and J by 0 bases, leaving 12 bases between them. The germline gives CDR1 GEAIGNYY, CDR2 EKD. Here the CDR3 reads CACDRLLDHTDKLIF. The DNA for the CDR3 is TGTGCCTGTGACAGACTTCTTGACCACACCGATAAACTCATCTTT.

This clone was seen a handful of times. This likely reflects a read error, since a far larger clone is one base away. This sample includes further DNA sequences coding for the same CDR3. The V call is TRDV2, the J call TRDJ3, with 7 bases fitting TRDD3. V trimming: 1 base; J trimming: 2 bases; junction bases outside the gene matches: 7. CDR1 is GEAIGNYY, CDR2 EKD, per germline. The CDR3 has 18 residues. The CDR3: CACDTVLGVAWDTRQMFF. DNA for the CDR3: TGTGCCTGTGACACGGTGCTGGGGGTTGCCTGGGACACCCGACAGATGTTTTTC.

Comments on this clone: The mismatch at residue 10 between this DNA's translation and the TCRdb protein of a much larger clone likely reflects a read error; the protein shown is translated from the DNA. This chain uses TRDV2 with TRDJ1, with D uncertain. Deletions cut 3 bases from V and 3 bases from J, with 22 bases between. Germline V gene lookup returns CDR1 GEAIGNYY and CDR2 EKD. The CDR3 covers 17 residues. CDR3 in DNA: TGTGCCTGTGACGAGGTTGGTACGACGGGTACCCCCGATAAACTCATCTTT. Residues: CACDEVGTTGTPDKLIF.

To note about this clone: The protein given by TCRdb reflects a much larger clone and differs at residue 6 from this DNA's translation, likely from a read error; the protein shown is the DNA's translation. This chain uses TRDV2 with TRDJ1, with TRDD3 identical over 10 bases. J gave up 0 bases and V 1 base, and 10 bases lay outside the gene matches. This CDR3 has 18 amino acids. The V gene's germline CDR1 is GEAIGNYY and CDR2 EKD. The CDR3 region has the DNA TGTGCCTGTGACACGCACTGGGGGATCCAATCGTACACCGATAAACTCATCTTT. Its translation: CACDTHWGIQSYTDKLIF.

Worth noting for this clone: This likely traces to a read error, being one base from a far larger clone. The chain combines TRDV1 with TRDJ1; the match to TRDD3 covers 7 bases. Unmatched junction bases numbered 35, after V lost 4 bases and J lost 0 bases. Germline V gene lookup returns CDR1 TSWWSYY and CDR2 QGS. This CDR3 has 25 amino acids. CDR3 in amino acids: CALGASGGYLILLRGIWKNTDKLIF. The CDR3 DNA sequence: TGTGCTCTTGGGGCCTCTGGGGGCTACTTAATACTCCTTAGGGGGATTTGGAAGAACACCGATAAACTCATCTTT.

With respect to this clone: A far more abundant clone sits one base away, making this likely a read error. Distinct nucleotide sequences in the sample also encode this CDR3. This sequence joins TRDV2 and TRDJ1, with 10 bases identical to TRDD3. There are 17 residues in the CDR3. The germline CDR1 and CDR2 sequences are GEAIGNYY and EKD. CDR3: CACSSLGDIGDTDKLIF. The CDR3 DNA sequence: TGTGCCTGTTCTTCCCTGGGGGATATTGGGGACACCGATAAACTCATCTTC.

Remarks on this clone: The translation of this DNA and the TCRdb protein of a much larger clone differ at residue 11, probably owing to a read error; the protein shown here is translated from the DNA. The chain joins TRDV2 to TRDJ1; D possibly corresponds to TRDD3 (5 bases). Germline V gene lookup returns CDR1 GEAIGNYY and CDR2 EKD. V was pared by 3 bases and J by 3 bases, with 22 bases between. CDR3 length: 17 amino acids. The DNA of the CDR3 is TGTGCCTGTGACGAGGTTGGTACGACGGATATCCCCGATAAACTCATCTTT. As protein: CACDEVGTTDIPDKLIF.

The CDR3 reads CACDSLGAYTDKLIF. In nucleotides, the CDR3 is TGTGCCTGTGACTCCCTGGGGGCCTACACCGATAAACTCATCTTT. V is TRDV2 and J is TRDJ1; TRDD3 matches 7 bases. The ends lost 3 bases at V and 0 bases at J; junction bases unmatched: 6. The CDR3 length is 15 residues. Germline V gene lookup returns CDR1 GEAIGNYY and CDR2 EKD.

Notes on this clone: A single base is all that separates this from a far larger clone, so a read error is likely. Within the sample, other DNA sequences also encode this same CDR3. This rearrangement joins TRDV2 to TRDJ1; 9 nucleotides line up with TRDD3. Losses at the gene ends were 3 bases for V and 1 base for J; bases not matched to a gene: 14. The CDR3 loop spans 18 amino acids. Germline CDR1 reads GEAIGNYY; CDR2 reads EKD. This CDR3 reads CACDSILGDTLSTDKLIF. In DNA, the CDR3 is TGTGCCTGTGACTCTATACTGGGGGACACCCTTAGCACCGATAAACTCATCTTT.

In the case of this clone: Since a far larger clone is one base different, this is likely a read error. The gene calls are TRDV2 and TRDJ1; 13 positions agree with TRDD3. The CDR3 has 21 residues. The germline gives CDR1 GEAIGNYY, CDR2 EKD. CDR3 residues: CACDTVLKALGDTTFIDKPIF. The CDR3 region has the DNA TGTGCCTGTGACACCGTACTCAAAGCACTGGGGGATACGACGTTCATCGATAAACCCATCTTT.

Regarding this clone: TCRdb's protein for this DNA is that of a much larger clone and differs from the translation at residue 4, likely a read error; the protein shown is the DNA translation. The chain employs TRDV2 and TRDJ3; D is possibly TRDD3 (5 bases). Germline V gives CDR1 GEAIGNYY, CDR2 EKD. The CDR3 consists of 23 residues. The CDR3 DNA sequence: TGTGCCTGTGGCACCGTTAATCGTGTTGGGGAAGACAGGAGTGGCTGGGACACCCGACAGATGTTTTTC. This gives the protein CACGTVNRVGEDRSGWDTRQMFF.

A word on this clone: This likely came from a read error, as a far larger clone is one base away. This chain joins TRDV2 and TRDJ3; D uncertain. The CDR3 spans 18 residues. CDR1 and CDR2 (germline): GEAIGNYY, EKD. V gave up 0 bases and J gave up 0 bases, with 11 bases separating them. The CDR3 is CACDTVGEGSWDTRQMFF. Written as DNA, the CDR3 is TGTGCCTGTGACACCGTGGGAGAGGGCTCCTGGGACACCCGACAGATGTTTTTC.

Details on this clone: A far larger clone is just one base off, so this is likely a read error. V is TRDV1 and J is TRDJ1; TRDD3 aligns across 7 bases. There are 25 residues in the CDR3. CDR1 and CDR2 from the germline V gene are TSWWSYY and QGS. V shed 4 bases, J shed 0 bases, and the junction held 35 bases outside the gene matches. The CDR3 sequence is CALGAPGGYLILLRGTWKNTDKLIF. The CDR3 DNA reads as TGTGCTCTTGGGGCCCCTGGGGGCTACTTAATACTCCTTAGGGGGACTTGGAAGAACACCGATAAACTCATCTTT.

This clone is labeled as medium-sized. The chain uses TRDV1 and TRDJ1, with 7 bases fitting TRDD2. CDR1 and CDR2 from the germline V gene are TSWWSYY and QGS. V lost 8 bases to trimming and J lost 1 base; unmatched junction nucleotides: 28. This CDR3 has 21 residues. The CDR3 spells CALSSCSAFPFLPGCTDKLIF. CDR3 nucleotide sequence: TGTGCTCTTAGTTCCTGTTCCGCCTTCCCGTTCCTACCGGGGTGCACCGATAAACTCATCTTT.